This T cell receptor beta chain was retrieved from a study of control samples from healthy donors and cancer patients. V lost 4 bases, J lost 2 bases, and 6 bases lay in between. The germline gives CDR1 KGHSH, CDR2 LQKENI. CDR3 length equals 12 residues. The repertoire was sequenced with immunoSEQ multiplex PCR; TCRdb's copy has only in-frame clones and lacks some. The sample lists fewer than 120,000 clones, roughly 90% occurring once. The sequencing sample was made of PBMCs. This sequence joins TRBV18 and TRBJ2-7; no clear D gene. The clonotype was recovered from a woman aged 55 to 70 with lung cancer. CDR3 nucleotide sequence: TGTGCCAGCTCACGGGCTACCTACGAGCAGTACTTC. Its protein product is CASSRATYEQYF. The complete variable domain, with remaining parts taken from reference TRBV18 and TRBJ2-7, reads NAGVMQNPRHLVRRRGQEARLRCSPMKGHSHVYWYRQLPEEGLKFMVYLQKENIIDESGMPKERFSAEFPKEGPSILRIQQVVRGDSAAYFCASSRATYEQYFGPGTRLTVT.